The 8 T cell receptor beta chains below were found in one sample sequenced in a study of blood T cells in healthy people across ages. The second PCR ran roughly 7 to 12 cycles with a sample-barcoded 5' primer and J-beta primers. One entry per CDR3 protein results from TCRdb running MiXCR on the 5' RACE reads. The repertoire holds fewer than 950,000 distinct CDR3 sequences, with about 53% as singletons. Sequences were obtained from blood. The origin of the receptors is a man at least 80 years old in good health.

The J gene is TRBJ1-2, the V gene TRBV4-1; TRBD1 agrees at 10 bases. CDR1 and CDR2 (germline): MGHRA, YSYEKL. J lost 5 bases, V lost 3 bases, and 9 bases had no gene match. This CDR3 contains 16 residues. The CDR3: CASSQPRQGAGYGYTF. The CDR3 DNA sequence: TGCGCCAGCAGCCAGCCTAGACAGGGGGCAGGGTATGGCTACACCTTC.

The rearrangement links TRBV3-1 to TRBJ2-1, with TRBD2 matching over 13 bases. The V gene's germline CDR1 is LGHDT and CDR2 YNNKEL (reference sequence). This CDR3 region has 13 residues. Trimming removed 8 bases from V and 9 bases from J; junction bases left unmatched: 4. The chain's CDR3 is CASGLAGEGEQFF. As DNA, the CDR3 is TGTGCCAGCGGACTAGCGGGAGAGGGTGAGCAGTTCTTC.

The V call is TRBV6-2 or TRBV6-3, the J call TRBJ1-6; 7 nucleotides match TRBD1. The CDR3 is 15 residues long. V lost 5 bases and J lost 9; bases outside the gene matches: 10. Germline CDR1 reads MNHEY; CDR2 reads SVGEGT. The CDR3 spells CASSATGEGGSPLHF. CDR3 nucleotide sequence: TGTGCCAGCAGTGCCACAGGGGAAGGGGGTTCACCCCTCCACTTT.

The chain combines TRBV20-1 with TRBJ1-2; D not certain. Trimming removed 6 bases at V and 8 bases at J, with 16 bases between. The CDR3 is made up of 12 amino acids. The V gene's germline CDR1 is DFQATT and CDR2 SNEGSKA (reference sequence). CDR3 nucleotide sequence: TGCAGTGCCTCGCGGAGAGAAAGGGGCTACACCTTC. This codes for CSASRRERGYTF.

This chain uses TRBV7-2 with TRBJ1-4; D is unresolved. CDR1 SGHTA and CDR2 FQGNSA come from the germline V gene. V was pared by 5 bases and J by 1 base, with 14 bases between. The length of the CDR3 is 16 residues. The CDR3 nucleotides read TGTGCCAGCAGCCCATCCCCGGCGCAAACTAATGAAAAACTGTTTTTT. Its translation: CASSPSPAQTNEKLFF.

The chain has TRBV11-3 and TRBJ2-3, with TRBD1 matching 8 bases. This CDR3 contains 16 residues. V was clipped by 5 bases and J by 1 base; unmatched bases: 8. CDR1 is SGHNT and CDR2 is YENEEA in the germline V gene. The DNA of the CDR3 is TGTGCCAGCAGCCTAGCCGGGACAGGCCGCACAGATACGCAGTATTTT. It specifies CASSLAGTGRTDTQYF. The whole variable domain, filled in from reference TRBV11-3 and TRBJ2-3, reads EAGVVQSPRYKIIEKKQPVAFWCNPISGHNTLYWYLQNLGQGPELLIRYENEEAVDDSQLPKDRFSAERLKGVDSTLKIQPAELGDSAVYLCASSLAGTGRTDTQYFGPGTRLTVL.

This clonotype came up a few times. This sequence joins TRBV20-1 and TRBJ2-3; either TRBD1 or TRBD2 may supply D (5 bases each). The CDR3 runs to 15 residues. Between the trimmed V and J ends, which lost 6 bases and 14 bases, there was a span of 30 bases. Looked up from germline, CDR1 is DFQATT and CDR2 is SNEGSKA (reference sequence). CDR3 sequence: CSAAGTEIQHRYAYF. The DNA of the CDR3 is TGCAGTGCAGCCGGGACGGAGATTCAGCACAGATACGCGTATTTT.

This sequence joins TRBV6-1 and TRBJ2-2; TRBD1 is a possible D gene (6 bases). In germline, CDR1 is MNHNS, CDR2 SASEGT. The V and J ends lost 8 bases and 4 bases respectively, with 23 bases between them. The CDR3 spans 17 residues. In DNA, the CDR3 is TGTGCCAGCGGAGACTTAACAGGGAGTCTGGTCACCGGGGAGCTGTTTTTT. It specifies CASGDLTGSLVTGELFF.